One sample yielded the 29 T cell receptor beta chains listed below, sequenced in a study of blood T cells in healthy people across ages. A second roughly 7 to 11 cycle PCR used barcoded and J-beta primers. Via MiXCR, TCRdb re-called the 5' RACE reads, giving one row per CDR3 protein. The profile covers 1.5 million to 2 million distinct CDR3 sequences, with less than 50% appearing a single time and around 2.1% taken by the ten largest. The source material was blood. These TCRs come from a woman aged 40 to 50 in good health.

This clonotype came up once. Here the CDR3 DNA reads TGTGCCAGCAGTGACATCGCTAGCGGGGTGGATACGCAGTATTTT. Translated, it gives CASSDIASGVDTQYF. The chain combines TRBV6-1 with TRBJ2-3; TRBD2 matches 9 bases. Germline-derived CDR1 and CDR2 are MNHNS and SASEGT. The CDR3 length is 15 residues. The ends lost 3 bases at V and 6 bases at J; junction bases unmatched: 7.

The chain joins TRBV6-1 to TRBJ2-5; the D gene is possibly TRBD1 (6 bases). The J call may be faulty, since TRBJ2-7 better matches the DNA end. Germline V lookup: CDR1 MNHNS, CDR2 SASEGT. This CDR3 spans 16 amino acids. CDR3 protein: CASSEVWGPLLNEQYF. CDR3 in DNA: TGTGCCAGCAGTGAGGTCTGGGGGCCCCTTTTGAACGAGCAGTACTTC.

The rearrangement joins TRBV20-1 to TRBJ2-1, with 12 bases identical to TRBD2. The V and J ends lost 0 bases and 10 bases, in that order; junction bases with no gene match: 7. Germline assignment: CDR1 DFQATT and CDR2 SNEGSKA (reference sequence). The CDR3 sequence is 15 residues long. This CDR3 is CSARDLTSGGSEQFF. CDR3 DNA: TGCAGTGCTAGAGATCTCACTAGCGGGGGGTCAGAGCAGTTCTTC.

The chain is built from TRBV21-1 and TRBJ2-1; TRBD1 is the table's D call and was not checked against the DNA. TRBV21-1 is a listed pseudogene. The length of the CDR3 is 18 residues. In DNA, the CDR3 is TGTGCCAGCAGCAAATTGGGGGCCGGGACAGGGCCCTACAATGAGCAGTTCTTC. Protein: CASSKLGAGTGPYNEQFF.

This chain links TRBV29-1 with TRBJ1-1, with D possibly matching TRBD1 (5 bases). Germline V gene sequence: CDR1 SQVTM, CDR2 ANQGSEA. This CDR3 spans 13 amino acids. Trimming stripped 5 bases from V and 4 bases from J, with 14 bases between. CDR3 amino acids: CSVIPGFGTEAFF. The CDR3 bases are TGCAGCGTTATACCAGGGTTTGGCACTGAAGCTTTCTTT. The variable domain in full, with the rest retrieved from reference TRBV29-1 and TRBJ1-1, is SAVISQKPSRDICQRGTSLTIQCQVDSQVTMMFWYRQQPGQSLTLIATANQGSEATYESGFVIDKFPISRPNLTFSTLTVSNMSPEDSSIYLCSVIPGFGTEAFFGQGTRLTVV.

This clonotype appeared many times. The CDR3 nucleotides are TGCAGTGCTAGGGGGGCAGATAGACAAGAGACCCAGTACTTC. Protein product: CSARGADRQETQYF. The gene calls are TRBV20-1 and TRBJ2-5, with D possibly TRBD1 on 6 matching bases. The CDR3 loop spans 14 amino acids. V was pared by 3 bases and J by 2 bases, with 13 bases between. CDR1 and CDR2 from the germline V gene are DFQATT and SNEGSKA (reference sequence).

The chain combines TRBV20-1 with TRBJ2-7; 7 bases fit TRBD1. The CDR3 runs to 14 residues. The trim removed 1 base at V and 1 base at J, leaving 4 bases unmatched. The V gene's germline CDR1 is DFQATT and CDR2 SNEGSKA (reference sequence). The CDR3 protein is CSARAGTASYEQYF. CDR3 coding DNA: TGCAGTGCTAGAGCCGGGACAGCGTCCTACGAGCAGTACTTC.

This chain connects TRBV7-9 to TRBJ2-3; maybe TRBD2 (5 bases). This CDR3 spans 14 amino acids. Germline assignment: CDR1 SEHNR and CDR2 FQNEAQ (reference sequence). Trimming removed 6 bases at V and 6 bases at J, with 16 bases between. The CDR3 DNA reads as TGTGCCAGCAGGCCGGACTCCTCGGGCGATACGCAGTATTTT. It encodes CASRPDSSGDTQYF.

This clonotype has only a few counts. This chain uses TRBV12-3 or TRBV12-4 with TRBJ2-4; 10 bases agree with TRBD1. This CDR3 has 17 amino acids. Trimming removed 2 bases from V and 2 bases from J; junction bases left unmatched: 6. The DNA of the CDR3 is TGTGCCAGCAGTTTAAAAGGGACAGGGGAGACCAAAAACATTCAGTACTTC. Amino acid sequence: CASSLKGTGETKNIQYF.

This clonotype was detected only a few times. The chain uses TRBV7-9 and TRBJ1-2; 10 nucleotides match TRBD1. V lost 5 bases and J lost 6; bases outside the gene matches: 9. Germline CDR1 SEHNR, CDR2 FQNEAQ (reference sequence). This CDR3 has 15 amino acids. CDR3 protein: CASSPRQGAWNGYTF. Written as DNA, the CDR3 is TGTGCCAGCAGCCCAAGACAGGGGGCCTGGAATGGCTACACCTTC.

This clonotype was counted only a few times. The chain uses TRBV7-2 and TRBJ2-3, with TRBD1 identical over 8 bases. Germline trimming cut 5 bases from V and 5 bases from J; bases unmatched to any gene: 6. The germline V gene has CDR1 SGHTA and CDR2 FQGNSA. This CDR3 contains 14 residues. CDR3 in amino acids: CASSQDRARDTQYF. The CDR3 bases are TGTGCCAGCAGCCAGGACAGGGCGAGAGATACGCAGTATTTT.

A single count supports this clonotype. The chain employs TRBV4-2 and TRBJ1-4, with D possibly matching TRBD1 (5 bases). CDR1 and CDR2 (germline): LGHNA, YNFKEQ. V gave up 0 bases and J gave up 8 bases, with 16 bases separating them. The CDR3 extends over 16 amino acids. CDR3 in amino acids: CASSQDVVGGGEKLFF. CDR3 DNA sequence: TGTGCCAGCAGCCAAGACGTCGTCGGGGGAGGCGAAAAACTGTTTTTT.

This rearrangement joins TRBV5-1 to TRBJ2-3, with 7 bases fitting TRBD2. Unmatched junction bases numbered 5, after V lost 2 bases and J lost 2 bases. The CDR3 consists of 15 residues. Germline V gene data show CDR1 as SGHRS and CDR2 as YFSETQ. The CDR3 bases are TGCGCCAGCAGCTTTACTAGCGCCCTCACAGATACGCAGTATTTT. Protein sequence: CASSFTSALTDTQYF. Variable domain in full (rest from reference TRBV5-1 and TRBJ2-3): KAGVTQTPRYLIKTRGQQVTLSCSPISGHRSVSWYQQTPGQGLQFLFEYFSETQRNKGNFPGRFSGRQFSNSRSEMNVSTLELGDSALYLCASSFTSALTDTQYFGPGTRLTVL.

As for this clonotype: Sequence at one end of the junction differs from germline and may be a read error. The rearrangement uses TRBV6-2 or TRBV6-3 and TRBJ2-7; D may be TRBD1 (6 bases). In germline, CDR1 is MNHEY, CDR2 SVGEGT. The CDR3 is made up of 13 amino acids. Here the CDR3 reads CDSNHRASYEQYF. CDR3 nucleotides: TGTGACAGCAATCACAGGGCCTCCTACGAGCAGTACTTC.

The rearrangement links TRBV12-3 or TRBV12-4 to TRBJ2-2, with 7 bases lining up with TRBD1. The CDR3 contains 14 residues. J gave up 7 bases and V 6 bases, and 8 bases lay outside the gene matches. The CDR3 coding sequence is TGTGCCAGCAGACCGACAGGGTCGATCGGGGAGCTGTTTTTT. This encodes CASRPTGSIGELFF.

The gene calls are TRBV5-1 and TRBJ2-3, with D uncertain. The germline V and J ends were trimmed by 2 bases and 0 bases, with 7 bases remaining between them. Germline assignment: CDR1 SGHRS and CDR2 YFSETQ. The CDR3 loop spans 14 amino acids. CDR3 sequence reads: CASSFLASTDTQYF. DNA of the CDR3: TGCGCCAGCAGCTTCCTCGCCAGCACAGATACGCAGTATTTT.

The rearrangement joins TRBV9 to TRBJ2-1, with TRBD1 matching over 7 bases. Germline V gene lookup returns CDR1 SGDLS and CDR2 YYNGEE. CDR3 length equals 15 residues. V was pared by 0 bases and J by 4 bases, with 4 bases of the junction left unmatched. The CDR3 nucleotides read TGTGCCAGCAGCGTAGTACAGGGGCCGTACAATGAGCAGTTCTTC. It translates to CASSVVQGPYNEQFF. The full variable domain, in which reference TRBV9 and TRBJ2-1 provide the parts outside the CDR3, is DSGVTQTPKHLITATGQRVTLRCSPRSGDLSVYWYQQSLDQGLQFLIQYYNGEERAKGNILERFSAQQFPDLHSELNLSSLELGDSALYFCASSVVQGPYNEQFFGPGTRLTVL.

V is TRBV5-1 and J is TRBJ1-5, with unresolved D. The germline V gene has CDR1 SGHRS and CDR2 YFSETQ. CDR3 length: 14 amino acids. V gave up 2 bases and J gave up 7 bases, with 13 bases separating them. The CDR3 DNA follows: TGCGCCAGCAGCTTAGGGCCAGAACTCCAGCCCCAGCATTTT. This codes for CASSLGPELQPQHF.

V usage is TRBV28 and J usage is TRBJ1-1; TRBD1 aligns across 7 bases. CDR3 length: 15 residues. Germline CDR1 MDHEN, CDR2 SYDVKM. Germline trimming cut 8 bases from V and 0 bases from J; bases unmatched to any gene: 9. CDR3 DNA sequence: TGTGCCAGCTCGGGACAGATAAAATTGAACACTGAAGCTTTCTTT. This codes for CASSGQIKLNTEAFF. The full variable domain, with the rest looked up from reference TRBV28 and TRBJ1-1, is DVKVTQSSRYLVKRTGEKVFLECVQDMDHENMFWYRQDPGLGLRLIYFSYDVKMKEKGDIPEGYSVSREKKERFSLILESASTNQTSMYLCASSGQIKLNTEAFFGQGTRLTVV.

This clonotype has more than one count but fewer than ten. V usage is TRBV28 and J usage is TRBJ2-7; weak D call: TRBD1 (5 bases). The CDR3 loop spans 14 amino acids. V lost 3 bases, J lost 6 bases, and 15 bases lay in between. CDR1 is MDHEN and CDR2 is SYDVKM in the germline V gene. CDR3 protein: CASSFHPGRAEQYF. DNA for the CDR3: TGTGCCAGCAGTTTCCACCCTGGCAGGGCCGAGCAGTACTTC.

The chain uses TRBV29-1 and TRBJ1-2, with D perhaps matching TRBD1 (5 bases). Per the germline V gene, CDR1 is SQVTM and CDR2 is ANQGSEA. The CDR3 has 14 amino acids. Trimming cost V 3 bases and J 0 bases, with 11 bases left between them. The CDR3 DNA sequence: TGCAGCGTTGAGGGAGGGACCCCTAACTATGGCTACACCTTC. This translates into CSVEGGTPNYGYTF.

This chain joins TRBV20-1 and TRBJ1-4; D is undetermined. The germline CDR1 and CDR2 sequences are DFQATT and SNEGSKA (reference sequence). The CDR3 has 13 amino acids. Trimming removed 3 bases from V and 8 bases from J, with 13 bases in between. The CDR3 DNA reads TGCAGTGCTAGTACCGGCGCTGGGGAAAAACTGTTTTTT. Its protein product is CSASTGAGEKLFF.

This clonotype was seen a few times. This chain links TRBV13 with TRBJ2-7; 9 bases map to TRBD2. Germline V CDR1 and CDR2: PRHDT, FYEKMQ (reference sequence). Unmatched junction bases numbered 0, after V lost 0 bases and J lost 6 bases. CDR3 size: 13 residues. The CDR3 reads CASSLGAGGEQYF. CDR3 nucleotide sequence: TGTGCCAGCAGCTTAGGAGCGGGGGGCGAGCAGTACTTC. The variable domain in full, completed from reference TRBV13 and TRBJ2-7, reads AAGVIQSPRHLIKEKRETATLKCYPIPRHDTVYWYQQGPGQDPQFLISFYEKMQSDKGSIPDRFSAQQFSDYHSELNMSSLELGDSALYFCASSLGAGGEQYFGPGTRLTVT.

The V call is TRBV29-1, the J call TRBJ2-1; no definite D call. The J call may be incorrect, as the DNA end agrees better with TRBJ2-7. Germline lookup yields CDR1 SQVTM and CDR2 ANQGSEA. The CDR3 runs to 14 residues. This CDR3 is CSVEGLGSNNEQYF. The CDR3 region has the DNA TGCAGCGTTGAGGGCCTTGGGTCTAACAATGAGCAGTACTTC.

The J gene is TRBJ2-4, the V gene TRBV27; D ambiguous. The V gene's germline CDR1 is MNHEY and CDR2 SMNVEV (reference sequence). The ends were cut back, 8 bases at V and 8 bases at J, with 19 bases in the middle. The length of the CDR3 is 14 residues. This CDR3 reads CASSFGPTVDIQYF. CDR3 in DNA: TGTGCCAGCTCTTTCGGGCCGACCGTCGACATTCAGTACTTC.

A few counts support this clonotype. The V call is TRBV5-1, the J call TRBJ2-4, with 13 positions matching TRBD2. CDR3 length equals 17 residues. The germline CDR1 and CDR2 sequences are SGHRS and YFSETQ. V gave up 4 bases and J gave up 10 bases; unmatched junction bases: 14. CDR3 loop: CASSLGLAGPTGWIQYF. CDR3 nucleotides: TGCGCCAGCAGCCTGGGACTAGCGGGGCCCACGGGGTGGATTCAGTACTTC. Using reference TRBV5-1 and TRBJ2-4 for the parts outside the CDR3, the full variable domain is KAGVTQTPRYLIKTRGQQVTLSCSPISGHRSVSWYQQTPGQGLQFLFEYFSETQRNKGNFPGRFSGRQFSNSRSEMNVSTLELGDSALYLCASSLGLAGPTGWIQYFGAGTRLSVL.

This clonotype has a handful of counts. This chain joins TRBV27 and TRBJ1-2, with D perhaps matching TRBD1 (6 bases). V was cut by 4 bases and J by 2 bases, with 14 bases left in between. This CDR3 is built from 15 residues. Germline loops: CDR1 MNHEY, CDR2 SMNVEV (reference sequence). The CDR3 bases are TGTGCCAGCAGTTCCCCGACAGGAGAGAACTATGGCTACACCTTC. Amino acid sequence: CASSSPTGENYGYTF.

The DNA for the CDR3 is TGCAGTGCTAGAGATCCACTTACAGATTACAAGCAGTACTTC. Translating gives CSARDPLTDYKQYF. V and J are TRBV20-1 and TRBJ2-5; no clear D gene. CDR1 DFQATT and CDR2 SNEGSKA come from the germline V gene (reference sequence). This CDR3 has 14 residues. V gave up 0 bases and J gave up 11 bases, with 19 bases separating them.

As DNA, the CDR3 is TGTGCCAGCAGCGTAGGTAGGGGTGGGGGTGATGAGCAGTTCTTC. Encoded protein: CASSVGRGGGDEQFF. The chain couples TRBV9 to TRBJ2-1; D might be TRBD1 or TRBD2, each matching 5 bases. Germline loops: CDR1 SGDLS, CDR2 YYNGEE. CDR3 length: 15 amino acids. Trimming shortened V by 0 bases and J by 8 bases, and 15 bases separated the two germline ends.